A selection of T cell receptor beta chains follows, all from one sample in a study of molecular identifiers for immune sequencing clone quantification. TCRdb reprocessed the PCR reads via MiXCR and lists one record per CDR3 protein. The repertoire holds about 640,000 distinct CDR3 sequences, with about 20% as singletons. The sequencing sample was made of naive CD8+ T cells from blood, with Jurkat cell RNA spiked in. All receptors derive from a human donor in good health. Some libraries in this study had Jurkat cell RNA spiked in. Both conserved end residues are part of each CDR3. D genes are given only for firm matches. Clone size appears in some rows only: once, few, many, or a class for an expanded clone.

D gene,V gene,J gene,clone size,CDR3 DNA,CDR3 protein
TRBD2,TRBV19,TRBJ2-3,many,TGTGCCAGTAATCCGACTAGCGGGAGGGAGACGCAGTATTTT,CASNPTSGRETQYF
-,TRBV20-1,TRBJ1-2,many,TGCAGTGCTAGAGATCGTGGTTTAGGACAGCTTGGCTACACCTTC,CSARDRGLGQLGYTF
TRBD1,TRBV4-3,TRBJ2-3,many,TGCGCCAGCAGCTACGTGACAGGGGACGAGAGCACAGATACGCAGTATTTT,CASSYVTGDESTDTQYF
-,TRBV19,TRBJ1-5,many,TGTGCCAGTAGAGTGGACAGATTAAATCAGCCCCAGCATTTT,CASRVDRLNQPQHF
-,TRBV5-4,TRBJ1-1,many,TGTGCCAGCAGCCCGAGTCTGGGGGACAATAGTGAAGCTTTCTTT,CASSPSLGDNSEAFF
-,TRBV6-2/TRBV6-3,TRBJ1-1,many,TGTGCCAGCAGTCAAGGGACACTTAACACTGAAGCTTTCTTT,CASSQGTLNTEAFF
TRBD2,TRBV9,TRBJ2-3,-,TGTGCCAGCAGCGTAGAAGGACTAGCGGGCTTAGGCACAGATACGCAGTATTTT,CASSVEGLAGLGTDTQYF
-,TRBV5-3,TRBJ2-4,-,TGTGCCAGCAGCTACAGTGGGGGCATTCAGTACTTC,CASSYSGGIQYF
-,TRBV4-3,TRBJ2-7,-,TGCGCCAGCGGCCAAGATAGTGTGCCAAGCTCCCTTCCGTACGGGCAGTACTTC,CASGQDSVPSSLPYGQYF
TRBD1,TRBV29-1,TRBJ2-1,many,TGCAGCGTTGAAGATCGGGACAGGGGAATCAATGAGCAGTTCTTC,CSVEDRDRGINEQFF
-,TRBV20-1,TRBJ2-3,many,TGCAGTGCTAGAGTTCCAGATACGCAGTATTTT,CSARVPDTQYF
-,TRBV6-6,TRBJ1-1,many,TGTGCCAGCAGTTACGACCAGGGAGCTTCTGAAGCTTTCTTT,CASSYDQGASEAFF